The source of this T cell receptor beta chain is a study of blood T cell repertoires in COVID-19. Turning to the study itself: COVID-19 samples from acute and convalescent phases originated in the United States, Italy and Spain.

The germline V and J ends were trimmed by 5 bases and 3 bases, with 8 bases remaining between them. The CDR3 has 13 amino acids. Germline loops: CDR1 MGHDK, CDR2 SYGVNS. Recruited during active infection, patients (from Seattle) were subsequently followed longitudinally. Using immunoSEQ multiplex PCR, the repertoire was profiled, and TCRdb retains in-frame clones only, with some absent. The sample includes hundreds of thousands of clones, roughly 89% of them seen just once. The rearrangement links TRBV25-1 to TRBJ1-3; D uncertain. This TCR was sampled from a woman aged 25-40 years with COVID-19, enrolled during active disease. The sample comprised peripheral blood. This chain's CDR3 is CASSRGLGNTIYF. The CDR3 region has the DNA TGTGCCAGCAGTCGAGGTCTTGGAAACACCATATATTTT.